The rows below give T cell receptor beta chains drawn from one sample of a study of read filtering for tumor transcriptome and immune sequencing. TCRdb processed the reads anew with MiXCR; each CDR3 protein has one entry. The data contain fewer than 50,000 distinct CDR3 sequences, about an eighth of them seen just once; the ten biggest clones take up roughly 31%. Material for sequencing was a population of CD138-negative cells sorted from bone marrow. Receptors originate from a donor aged 40 or older with multiple myeloma. Both conserved end residues are part of each CDR3. The order of the fields is CDR3 protein, CDR3 DNA, D gene, V gene, clone size, J gene. A D gene is named only where the DNA matches it firmly. Not all rows give a size; the values are once, few, many and, for expanded clones, a class.

CASSRDKREKLFF	TGTGCCAGCAGCCGGGACAAACGTGAAAAACTGTTTTTT	NA	TRBV2	many	TRBJ1-4
CASSESRDRAQFF	TGCGCCAGCAGTGAGTCGAGAGACAGAGCCCAGTTCTTC	NA	TRBV10-2	many	TRBJ2-1
CSVGTGWTQYF	TGCAGCGTTGGGACGGGGTGGACCCAGTACTTC	NA	TRBV29-1	many	TRBJ2-5
CATRSGLAGESEQFF	TGTGCCACCCGCTCGGGACTAGCGGGAGAAAGTGAGCAGTTCTTC	TRBD2	TRBV27	NA	TRBJ2-1
CASSLVAVYNEQFF	TGTGCCAGCAGCCTAGTAGCGGTCTACAATGAGCAGTTCTTC	NA	TRBV7-8	many	TRBJ2-1
CAISEAGGQETQYF	TGTGCCATCAGTGAGGCAGGGGGCCAAGAGACCCAGTACTTC	TRBD1	TRBV10-3	many	TRBJ2-5
CSAPVQGAPTGELFF	TGCAGTGCTCCAGTCCAGGGGGCACCCACCGGGGAGCTGTTTTTT	TRBD1	TRBV20-1	many	TRBJ2-2
CSARAPLAGEGNEQFF	TGCAGTGCTAGGGCCCCCCTAGCGGGAGAGGGGAATGAGCAGTTCTTC	TRBD2	TRBV20-1	many	TRBJ2-1
CSARDGNTGELFF	TGCAGTGCTAGAGACGGGAACACCGGGGAGCTGTTTTTT	NA	TRBV20-1	many	TRBJ2-2
CASSVGMGQAYEQYF	TGTGCCAGCAGCGTAGGAATGGGACAGGCCTACGAGCAGTACTTC	TRBD1	TRBV9	NA	TRBJ2-7
CASRAGVGNDQFF	TGTGCCAGCAGGGCCGGGGTAGGAAATGATCAGTTCTTC	NA	TRBV6-1	few	TRBJ2-1
CASGLAVNNEQFF	TGCGCCAGCGGACTAGCGGTAAACAATGAGCAGTTCTTC	TRBD2	TRBV10-2	NA	TRBJ2-1
CATSDPEANTDAFF	TGTGCCACCAGTGATCCTGAGGCTAACACTGACGCTTTCTTT	NA	TRBV24-1	once	TRBJ1-1
CATRGLNTDTQYF	TGTGCCACCAGGGGACTTAACACAGATACGCAGTATTTT	NA	TRBV24-1	NA	TRBJ2-3
CASSLVRSQGFAEAFF	TGTGCCAGCAGCTTAGTAAGGTCTCAGGGGTTCGCTGAAGCTTTCTTT	NA	TRBV7-8	many	TRBJ1-1
CASSLEPGWGTGELFF	TGTGCCAGCAGCTTGGAGCCGGGCTGGGGGACCGGGGAGCTGTTTTTT	NA	TRBV5-4	many	TRBJ2-2
CASSLTGGSGELFF	TGCGCCAGCAGCCTAACAGGGGGCTCCGGGGAGCTGTTTTTT	TRBD1	TRBV5-1	few	TRBJ2-2
CASSPPQKGRRLSNQPQHF	TGTGCCAGCAGCCCCCCTCAAAAGGGAAGGCGATTGAGCAATCAGCCCCAGCATTTT	NA	TRBV6-9	many	TRBJ1-5
CSVKLAAAPYEQYF	TGCAGCGTTAAACTAGCGGCAGCGCCCTACGAGCAGTACTTC	TRBD2	TRBV29-1	many	TRBJ2-7
CASSLSRDCNERFF	TGTGCCAGCAGCTTAAGTCGTGACTGCAATGAGCGGTTCTTC	NA	TRBV7-3	NA	TRBJ2-1
CASSPSLAERPTQYF	TGTGCCAGCTCACCAAGCCTAGCGGAAAGACCTACGCAGTATTTT	TRBD2	TRBV18	many	TRBJ2-3
CASRSQVTEQYF	TGTGCCAGCAGATCTCAGGTAACCGAGCAGTACTTC	NA	TRBV28	many	TRBJ2-7
CSARERTSGRGEQFF	TGCAGTGCTAGAGAGCGGACTAGCGGGAGGGGTGAGCAGTTCTTC	TRBD2	TRBV20-1	many	TRBJ2-1
CASSAGTSGLETNGEQFF	TGCGCCAGCAGCGCCGGGACTAGCGGGCTGGAAACTAACGGCGAGCAGTTCTTC	TRBD2	TRBV5-1	many	TRBJ2-1
CASSWTGGTGEAFF	TGTGCCAGCAGTTGGACAGGGGGCACTGGTGAAGCTTTCTTT	TRBD1	TRBV12-3/TRBV12-4	many	TRBJ1-1
CASADGQGPYEQYF	TGCGCCAGCGCTGACGGACAGGGGCCCTACGAGCAGTACTTC	TRBD1	TRBV5-1	many	TRBJ2-7
CSAPTRQGARYTEAFF	TGCAGTGCCCCAACCCGACAGGGGGCTAGGTACACTGAAGCTTTCTTT	TRBD1	TRBV20-1	many	TRBJ1-1
CASDRGGERLFF	TGTGCCAGCGACCGGGGAGGGGAACGTCTTTTCTTT	NA	TRBV28	many	TRBJ1-1
CASSHGRGTGQETQYF	TGTGCCAGCAGCCACGGGCGTGGGACAGGACAAGAGACCCAGTACTTC	TRBD1	TRBV7-8	many	TRBJ2-5
CASSTGFNTEAFF	TGTGCCAGCTCGACAGGGTTCAACACTGAAGCTTTCTTT	TRBD1	TRBV7-3	NA	TRBJ1-1
CASCLTSGRAGAQFF	TGTGCCAGCTGCCTGACTAGCGGGAGGGCCGGTGCGCAGTTCTTC	TRBD2	TRBV2	many	TRBJ2-1
CASSLSGTSSNEQFF	TGTGCCAGCAGCTTATCCGGGACTAGCTCCAATGAGCAGTTCTTC	TRBD2	TRBV7-8	NA	TRBJ2-1
CASSLNIPKYEQYF	TGCGCCAGCAGCTTAAACATCCCCAAATACGAGCAGTACTTC	NA	TRBV5-1	NA	TRBJ2-7
CASSLRQGFDEQYF	TGTGCCAGCAGTTTAAGACAGGGGTTCGACGAGCAGTACTTC	TRBD1	TRBV27	many	TRBJ2-7
CASSYLGRFSYEQYF	TGTGCCAGCAGCTACCTCGGCAGGTTCTCCTACGAGCAGTACTTC	NA	TRBV5-6	many	TRBJ2-7
CASSLGFANYGYTF	TGCGCCAGCAGCTTGGGGTTCGCTAACTATGGCTACACCTTC	NA	TRBV5-1	many	TRBJ1-2
CASRPGTANTGELFF	TGTGCCAGCAGACCCGGGACAGCAAACACCGGGGAGCTGTTTTTT	TRBD1	TRBV7-9	many	TRBJ2-2
CTSTTFTRNGYTF	TGTACCAGCACCACTTTTACCCGGAACGGCTACACCTTC	NA	TRBV7-2	many	TRBJ1-2
CATSDPGQGVGELFF	TGTGCCACCAGTGATCCCGGACAGGGCGTCGGGGAGCTGTTTTTT	TRBD1	TRBV24-1	many	TRBJ2-2
CSARDIGSGRGNEQFF	TGCAGTGCTAGAGATATAGGTAGCGGGAGGGGGAATGAGCAGTTCTTC	TRBD2	TRBV20-1	many	TRBJ2-1
CASSFTEGYGYTF	TGTGCCAGCAGTTTTACCGAAGGCTATGGCTACACCTTC	NA	TRBV12-3/TRBV12-4	many	TRBJ1-2
CASSPSEKSYNEQFF	TGTGCCAGCAGCCCCTCAGAGAAAAGCTACAATGAGCAGTTCTTC	NA	TRBV3-1	many	TRBJ2-1
CASSDRTAGWSTDTQYF	TGTGCCAGCAGCGATCGAACGGCGGGATGGAGCACAGATACGCAGTATTTT	NA	TRBV7-9	many	TRBJ2-3
CASSTSGAYNEQFF	TGTGCCAGCAGCACTAGCGGAGCTTACAATGAGCAGTTCTTC	TRBD2	TRBV3-1	many	TRBJ2-1
CASTGRSGQFF	TGTGCCAGCACGGGGAGGTCTGGGCAGTTCTTT	NA	TRBV28	NA	TRBJ2-1
CASRSGRAEQYF	TGTGCCAGTAGGAGCGGGAGAGCCGAGCAGTACTTC	TRBD2	TRBV19	many	TRBJ2-7
CASSDRLAGGMPYNEQFF	TGTGCCAGCAGTGACAGACTAGCGGGAGGCATGCCCTACAATGAGCAGTTCTTC	TRBD2	TRBV2	many	TRBJ2-1
CAVWGQRAGETQYF	TGTGCCGTGTGGGGACAGAGGGCCGGGGAGACCCAGTACTTC	TRBD1	TRBV6-1	NA	TRBJ2-5
CASSFRDTYSGELFF	TGTGCCAGCAGCTTCCGGGACACATATAGCGGGGAGCTGTTTTTT	NA	TRBV12-3/TRBV12-4	many	TRBJ2-2
CSVVGLEQFF	TGCAGCGTTGTAGGCCTTGAGCAGTTCTTC	NA	TRBV29-1	NA	TRBJ2-1
CASSELTLGAEQYF	TGTGCCAGCAGTGAACTAACCCTGGGAGCCGAGCAGTACTTC	NA	TRBV25-1	many	TRBJ2-7
CSVGTGNQPQHF	TGCAGCGTTGGGACAGGCAATCAGCCCCAGCATTTT	NA	TRBV29-1	many	TRBJ1-5
CAIRSADTQYF	TGTGCCATCCGTTCCGCAGATACGCAGTATTTT	NA	TRBV10-3	NA	TRBJ2-3
CASSLGGAGELFF	TGTGCCAGCAGTTTGGGGGGGGCCGGGGAGCTGTTTTTT	TRBD2	TRBV12-3/TRBV12-4	many	TRBJ2-2
CSARDLRLAEETQYF	TGCAGTGCTAGAGATTTACGACTAGCGGAAGAGACCCAGTACTTC	TRBD2	TRBV20-1	many	TRBJ2-5
CASSQALAAYERYF	TGTGCCAGCAGCCAAGCTCTAGCGGCCTACGAGCGGTACTTT	TRBD2	TRBV3-1	NA	TRBJ2-7
CSSLIAGPDSYEQYF	TGCAGCTCTCTTATCGCTGGACCCGATAGTTACGAGCAGTACTTC	NA	TRBV29-1	many	TRBJ2-7
CASSISSGTVMNTEAFF	TGTGCCAGTAGTATTTCCTCCGGGACAGTTATGAACACTGAAGCTTTCTTT	TRBD1	TRBV19	many	TRBJ1-1